Listed here are 25 T cell receptor beta chains from one sample, sequenced in a study of CD8+CD57+ T cells in acquired aplastic anemia. The template for TCR beta VDJ and CDR3 sequence profiling was genomic DNA. Each CDR3 protein gets one entry after TCRdb re-called the reads with MiXCR. The sample includes roughly 190,000 distinct CDR3 sequences, more than 45% of them seen just once. Patients sequenced had flow cytometry evidence of CD8+CD57+ cell expansion. Material: sorted CD4+, CD8+, or CD8+CD57+ T cells (not recorded which) from PBMCs. Receptors originate from a human donor with aplastic anemia.

The gene calls are TRBV6-5 and TRBJ1-4; possibly TRBD1 for D (5 bases). V shed 3 bases and J shed 5 bases, with 16 bases lying between them. The germline gives CDR1 MNHEY, CDR2 SVGAGI. The CDR3 spans 16 residues. The chain's CDR3 is CASSYNPGNINEKLFF. The CDR3, as DNA: TGTGCCAGCAGTTATAATCCAGGGAATATAAATGAAAAACTGTTTTTT.

A single count supports this clonotype. This sequence joins TRBV5-1 and TRBJ1-1; unclear D gene. This CDR3 has 14 amino acids. The V end was cut by 0 bases, the J end by 1 base, with 7 bases between. CDR1 and CDR2 (germline): SGHRS, YFSETQ. In DNA form, the CDR3 reads TGCGCCAGCAGCTTGGGTGTCAGGAACACTGAAGCTTTCTTT. Its protein is CASSLGVRNTEAFF. The full variable domain, rest sourced from reference TRBV5-1 and TRBJ1-1, is KAGVTQTPRYLIKTRGQQVTLSCSPISGHRSVSWYQQTPGQGLQFLFEYFSETQRNKGNFPGRFSGRQFSNSRSEMNVSTLELGDSALYLCASSLGVRNTEAFFGQGTRLTVV.

A few counts support this clonotype. This chain connects TRBV7-6 to TRBJ1-1; a possible D gene is TRBD1 (5 bases). Per the germline V gene, CDR1 is SGHVS and CDR2 is FNYEAQ. Trimming pared 5 bases from V and 7 bases from J, leaving 11 bases between. The length of the CDR3 is 12 residues. CDR3 nucleotide sequence: TGTGCCAGCAGCAGGGACGTCAGTGAAGCTTTCTTT. Amino acids: CASSRDVSEAFF.

As to this clonotype: A read error is possible here, since a much larger clone lies one base away. The CDR3 ends on some other residue instead of the conserved phenylalanine or tryptophan, so this is likely a read error. This chain links TRBV4-2 with TRBJ2-7; tentatively, D is TRBD2 (6 bases). CDR1 is LGHNA and CDR2 is YNFKEQ in the germline V gene. The CDR3 covers 17 residues. Trimming shortened V by 4 bases and J by 0 bases, and 19 bases separated the two germline ends. For the CDR3, the DNA is TGTGCCAGCAGCCCAAGTACTTCAACGGGAGACTCCTACGAGCAGTACTCC. It codes for CASSPSTSTGDSYEQYS.

This clonotype has a count of ten or more. The chain has TRBV11-3 and TRBJ1-1; tentative D call: TRBD1 (6 bases). The V end lost 0 bases, the J end lost 1 base, and 9 bases lay between the germline ends. CDR1 is SGHNT, CDR2 YENEEA, per germline. The CDR3 length is 15 residues. CDR3 DNA: TGTGCCAGCAGCTTAGAAGGAGGGGGGAACACTGAAGCTTTCTTT. This encodes CASSLEGGGNTEAFF.

This clonotype occurred once. The rearrangement joins TRBV20-1 to TRBJ2-7, with D uncertain. The CDR3 is 12 amino acids. CDR1 is DFQATT and CDR2 is SNEGSKA in the germline V gene (reference sequence). The V end lost 3 bases, the J end lost 2 bases, and 8 bases lay between the germline ends. CDR3 in DNA: TGCAGTGCTAGGTCCGCAACCTACGAGCAGTACTTC. Its translation is CSARSATYEQYF.

V and J are TRBV7-8 and TRBJ2-1; tentative D call: TRBD2 (5 bases). Germline CDR1 is SGHVS and CDR2 is FQNEAQ. V dropped 5 bases and J dropped 3 bases, with 11 bases sitting between them. The length of the CDR3 is 14 residues. CDR3 coding DNA: TGTGCCAGCAGCATTAGGGAGCTCTACAATGAGCAGTTCTTC. It yields the protein CASSIRELYNEQFF.

This clonotype was detected once. DNA of the CDR3: TGTGCCAGCAGCTTGTATCGGACTAGTTCCTACAATGAGCAGTTCTTC. Translation gives CASSLYRTSSYNEQFF. The rearrangement links TRBV5-4 to TRBJ2-1, with 7 bases lining up with TRBD2. The junction had 5 bases not matched to a gene; V was cut back by 1 base and J by 1 base. CDR1 is SGHNT and CDR2 is YYREEE in the germline V gene (reference sequence). The CDR3 totals 16 residues.

This clonotype was recorded many times. The rearrangement joins TRBV2 to TRBJ2-7, with 16 bases aligning to TRBD2. Germline V lookup: CDR1 SNHLY, CDR2 FYNNEI. V shed 11 bases and J 5 bases; nucleotides not matched to a gene: 12. The CDR3 totals 16 residues. The CDR3 loop is CASSGTSGRALHEQYF. The DNA for the CDR3 is TGTGCCTCAAGCGGGACTAGCGGGAGGGCCCTCCACGAGCAGTACTTC.

The CDR3 DNA follows: TGTGCCAGCAGCGAGACGTGGTCGGGGGGAAGCACAGATACGCAGTATTTT. This codes for CASSETWSGGSTDTQYF. The J gene is TRBJ2-3, the V gene TRBV9, with 7 nucleotides matching TRBD2. The junction had 10 bases not matched to a gene; V was cut back by 3 bases and J by 0 bases. The CDR3 totals 17 residues. Germline loops: CDR1 SGDLS, CDR2 YYNGEE.

This clonotype turned up a few times. The chain has TRBV2 and TRBJ1-6, with a tentative D call TRBD1 (6 bases). Germline CDR1 and CDR2: SNHLY and FYNNEI. There are 14 residues in the CDR3. Trimming cost V 3 bases and J 10 bases, with 13 bases left between them. CDR3 nucleotide sequence: TGTGCCAGCAGTGATGGGTCAGGGGAATCACCCCTCCACTTT. Its translation: CASSDGSGESPLHF.

This clonotype was recorded many times. The chain is built from TRBV9 and TRBJ2-7; D possibly matches TRBD1 or TRBD2 (5 bases each). V lost 4 bases and J 7 bases, leaving 24 bases between the germline ends. This CDR3 comprises 16 residues. Germline V CDR1 and CDR2: SGDLS, YYNGEE. In nucleotides, the CDR3 is TGTGCCAGCAGCTTCACCCCGGGGCTTTCGGGGAAGGAGCAGTACTTC. This sequence encodes CASSFTPGLSGKEQYF.

This clonotype was observed a few times. V gene TRBV2 combines with J gene TRBJ2-5, with a tentative D call TRBD1 (5 bases). Trimming took 0 bases from V and 7 from J, leaving 15 bases between them. Germline V gives CDR1 SNHLY, CDR2 FYNNEI. The CDR3 has 15 residues. This CDR3 reads CASSEAKTAAGTQYF. DNA of the CDR3: TGTGCCAGCAGTGAAGCGAAGACAGCCGCAGGGACCCAGTACTTC.

The chain uses TRBV10-3 and TRBJ2-7; 8 bases align to TRBD1. The CDR3 consists of 14 residues. The germline V gene has CDR1 ENHRY and CDR2 SYGVKD. With 6 bases clipped from V and 5 bases from J, the junction kept 9 bases outside the gene matches. CDR3 region: CAIREVGQGNEQYF. The CDR3 DNA is TGTGCCATCAGGGAGGTTGGACAGGGTAACGAGCAGTACTTC.

This clonotype was observed a single time. The V gene is TRBV19, the J gene TRBJ1-5; maybe TRBD1 (6 bases). Trimming left V 5 bases short and J 5 bases short, with 16 bases between. The CDR3 covers 15 residues. In germline, CDR1 is LNHDA, CDR2 SQIVND (reference sequence). CDR3 sequence reads: CASSPGPDRYQPQHF. The CDR3 bases are TGTGCCAGTAGTCCAGGTCCGGACAGATATCAGCCCCAGCATTTT.

The genes are TRBV24-1 and TRBJ2-7; 10 positions agree with TRBD1. CDR3 length equals 16 residues. Germline CDR1 and CDR2: KGHDR and SFDVKD. J lost 2 bases, V lost 3 bases, and 6 bases had no gene match. The CDR3 reads CATSDPGTGATYEQYF. DNA for the CDR3: TGTGCCACCAGTGATCCTGGGACAGGGGCAACCTACGAGCAGTACTTC.

A note on this clonotype: One end of the junction fails to match germline, which may point to a read error. The chain joins TRBV12-3 or TRBV12-4 to TRBJ2-2, with D perhaps given as TRBD1 or TRBD2 (6 bases each). The CDR3 loop spans 13 amino acids. CDR3 amino acids: CASSQQGTGGLFF. CDR3 DNA: TGTGCCAGCAGTCAACAGGGTACCGGGGGGCTGTTTTTT.

This clonotype was detected only once. The chain has TRBV7-6 and TRBJ2-1; D perhaps matches TRBD2 (5 bases). Germline values: CDR1 SGHVS, CDR2 FNYEAQ. V was clipped by 5 bases and J by 9 bases, with 8 bases between them. The CDR3 is 11 amino acids. Here the CDR3 reads CASSLEGEQFF. The CDR3 DNA is TGTGCCAGCAGCCTTGAGGGTGAGCAGTTCTTC.

V and J are TRBV10-3 and TRBJ2-7, with 7 bases that match TRBD1. The CDR3 length is 13 residues. V trimming: 6 bases; J trimming: 6 bases; junction bases outside the gene matches: 8. Germline V gene data show CDR1 as ENHRY and CDR2 as SYGVKD. CDR3 in amino acids: CAIRAETGIEQYF. The DNA for the CDR3 is TGTGCCATCAGAGCCGAGACAGGGATCGAGCAGTACTTC.

The rearrangement links TRBV12-3 or TRBV12-4 to TRBJ2-1; D gene uncertain. The V end lost 7 bases, the J end lost 3 bases, and 10 bases lay between the germline ends. This CDR3 has 13 residues. For the CDR3, the DNA is TGTGCCAGCACCGCCGGTCTCTACAATGAGCAGTTCTTC. Translating gives CASTAGLYNEQFF.

This clonotype was observed many times. The chain uses TRBV15 and TRBJ2-5; TRBD2 agrees at 10 bases. V lost 3 bases and J lost 5; bases outside the gene matches: 9. The CDR3 spans 16 residues. Looked up from germline, CDR1 is LNHNV and CDR2 is YYDKDF (reference sequence). The DNA for the CDR3 is TGTGCCACCAGCAGCGCCACTAGCGGGACGGGGGAGACCCAGTACTTC. Its translation: CATSSATSGTGETQYF.

The sample holds many counts of this clonotype. V gene TRBV5-6 combines with J gene TRBJ2-3; 9 positions match TRBD1. The CDR3 contains 14 residues. Trimming at V came to 7 bases and at J to 3 bases, leaving 6 bases not matched to a gene. The germline CDR1 and CDR2 sequences are SGHDT and YYEEEE. CDR3 loop: CASYRQGETDTQYF. The CDR3 nucleotides are TGTGCCAGCTACCGACAGGGGGAAACAGATACGCAGTATTTT.

This chain uses TRBV20-1 with TRBJ2-1, with TRBD2 identical over 7 bases. V lost 4 bases and J lost 3; bases outside the gene matches: 6. Germline values: CDR1 DFQATT, CDR2 SNEGSKA (reference sequence). The CDR3 loop spans 14 amino acids. CDR3 DNA sequence: TGCAGTGCTACGCCCCTAGCGGTCTACAATGAGCAGTTCTTC. This codes for CSATPLAVYNEQFF.

This clonotype was recorded many times. The chain combines TRBV12-3 or TRBV12-4 with TRBJ2-1; D is unclear. The CDR3 has 16 residues. V dropped 5 bases and J dropped 0 bases, with 14 bases sitting between them. The DNA of the CDR3 is TGTGCCAGCAGTCCCCTGGGCCCCGACTCCTACAATGAGCAGTTCTTC. It translates to CASSPLGPDSYNEQFF.

This chain links TRBV19 with TRBJ1-1; TRBD1 aligns across 7 bases. Germline V CDR1 and CDR2: LNHDA, SQIVND (reference sequence). The CDR3 covers 14 residues. V shed 5 bases and J 1 base; nucleotides not matched to a gene: 4. DNA of the CDR3: TGTGCCAGTAGTGCCGGGACAGCGAACACTGAAGCTTTCTTT. Its translation is CASSAGTANTEAFF.